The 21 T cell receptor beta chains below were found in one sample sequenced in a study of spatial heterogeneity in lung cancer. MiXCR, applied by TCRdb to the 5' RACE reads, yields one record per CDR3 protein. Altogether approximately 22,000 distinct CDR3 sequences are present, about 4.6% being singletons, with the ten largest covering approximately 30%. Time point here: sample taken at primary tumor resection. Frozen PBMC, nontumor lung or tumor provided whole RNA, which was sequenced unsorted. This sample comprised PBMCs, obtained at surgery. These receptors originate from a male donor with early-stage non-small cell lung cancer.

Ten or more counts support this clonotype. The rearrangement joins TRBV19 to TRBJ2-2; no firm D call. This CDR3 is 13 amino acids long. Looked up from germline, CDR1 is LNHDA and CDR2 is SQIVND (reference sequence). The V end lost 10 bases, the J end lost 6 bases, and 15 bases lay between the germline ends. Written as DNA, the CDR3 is TGTGCCACCATCGGCGTCCAGGCCGGGGAGCTGTTTTTT. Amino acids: CATIGVQAGELFF.

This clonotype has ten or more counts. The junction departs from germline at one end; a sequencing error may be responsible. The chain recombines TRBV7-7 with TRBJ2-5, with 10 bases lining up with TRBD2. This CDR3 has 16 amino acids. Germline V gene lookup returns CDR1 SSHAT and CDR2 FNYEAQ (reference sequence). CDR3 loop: CASSAFSGGTQETQYF. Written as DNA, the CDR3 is TGTGCTAGCAGCGCCTTTAGCGGGGGGACCCAAGAGACCCAGTACTTC.

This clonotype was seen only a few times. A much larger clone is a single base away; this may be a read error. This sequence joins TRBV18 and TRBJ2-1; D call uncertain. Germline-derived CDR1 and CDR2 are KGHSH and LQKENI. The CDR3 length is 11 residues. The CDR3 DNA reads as TGTGTCAGCTCAGTATTCAATGAGCAGTTCTTC. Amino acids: CVSSVFNEQFF. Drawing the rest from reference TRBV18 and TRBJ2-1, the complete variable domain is NAGVMQNPRHLVRRRGQEARLRCSPMKGHSHVYWYRQLPEEGLKFMVYLQKENIIDESGMPKERFSAEFPKEGPSILRIQQVVRGDSAAYFCVSSVFNEQFFGPGTRLTVL.

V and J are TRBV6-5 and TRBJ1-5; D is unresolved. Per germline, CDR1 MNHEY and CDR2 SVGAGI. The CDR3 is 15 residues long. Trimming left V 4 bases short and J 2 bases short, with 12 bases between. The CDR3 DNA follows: TGTGCCAGCAGTTCCATACAAGGTGGCAATCAGCCCCAGCATTTT. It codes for CASSSIQGGNQPQHF.

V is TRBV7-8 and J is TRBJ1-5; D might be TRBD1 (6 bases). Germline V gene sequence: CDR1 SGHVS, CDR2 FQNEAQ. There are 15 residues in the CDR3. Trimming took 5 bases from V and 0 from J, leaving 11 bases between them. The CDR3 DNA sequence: TGTGCCAGCAGCGTCCGGGACACTAGCAATCAGCCCCAGCATTTT. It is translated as CASSVRDTSNQPQHF.

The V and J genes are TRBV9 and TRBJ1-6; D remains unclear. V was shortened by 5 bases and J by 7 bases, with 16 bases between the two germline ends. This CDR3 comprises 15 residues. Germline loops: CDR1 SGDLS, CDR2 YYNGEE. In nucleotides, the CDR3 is TGTGCCAGCAGTGCAGTTGGTGTAGGAAATTCACCCCTCCACTTT. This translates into CASSAVGVGNSPLHF.

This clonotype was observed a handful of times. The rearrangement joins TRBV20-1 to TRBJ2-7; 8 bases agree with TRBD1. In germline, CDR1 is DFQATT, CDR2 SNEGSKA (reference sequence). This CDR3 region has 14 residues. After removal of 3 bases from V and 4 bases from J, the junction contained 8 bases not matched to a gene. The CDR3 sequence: CSARSPGGAYEQYF. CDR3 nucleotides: TGCAGTGCTAGGTCACCAGGGGGCGCGTACGAGCAGTACTTC.

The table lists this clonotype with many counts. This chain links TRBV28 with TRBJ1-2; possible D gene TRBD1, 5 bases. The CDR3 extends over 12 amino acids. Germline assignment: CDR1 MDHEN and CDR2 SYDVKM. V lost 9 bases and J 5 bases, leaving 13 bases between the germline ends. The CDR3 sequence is CASSLGAYGYTF. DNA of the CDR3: TGTGCCAGTTCTTTAGGGGCATATGGCTACACCTTC.

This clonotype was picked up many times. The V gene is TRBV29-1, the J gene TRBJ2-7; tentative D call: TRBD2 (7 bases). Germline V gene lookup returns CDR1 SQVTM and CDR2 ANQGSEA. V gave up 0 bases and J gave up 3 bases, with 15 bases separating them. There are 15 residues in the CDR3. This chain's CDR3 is CSVEDQEGGGYEQYF. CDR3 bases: TGCAGCGTTGAAGATCAGGAGGGAGGGGGCTACGAGCAGTACTTC.

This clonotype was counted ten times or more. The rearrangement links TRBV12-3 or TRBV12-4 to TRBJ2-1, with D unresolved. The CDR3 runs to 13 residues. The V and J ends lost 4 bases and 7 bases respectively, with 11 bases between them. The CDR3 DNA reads TGTGCCAGCAGTTCTTCACAGAAGAATGAGCAGTTCTTC. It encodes CASSSSQKNEQFF.

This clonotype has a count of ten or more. The CDR3: CASSPPSMTGGYTF. Written as DNA, the CDR3 is TGTGCCAGCTCACCACCCTCCATGACTGGGGGCTACACCTTC. The rearrangement uses TRBV18 and TRBJ1-2; D is uncertain. The germline V and J ends were trimmed by 0 bases and 8 bases, with 13 bases remaining between them. Germline CDR1 KGHSH, CDR2 LQKENI. This CDR3 is 14 amino acids long.

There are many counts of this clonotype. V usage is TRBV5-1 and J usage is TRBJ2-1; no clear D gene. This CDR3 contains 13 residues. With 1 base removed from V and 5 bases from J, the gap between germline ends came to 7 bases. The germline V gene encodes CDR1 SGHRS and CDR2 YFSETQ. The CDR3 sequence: CASSLSGDNEQFF. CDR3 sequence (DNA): TGCGCCAGCAGCTTGTCAGGAGACAATGAGCAGTTCTTC.

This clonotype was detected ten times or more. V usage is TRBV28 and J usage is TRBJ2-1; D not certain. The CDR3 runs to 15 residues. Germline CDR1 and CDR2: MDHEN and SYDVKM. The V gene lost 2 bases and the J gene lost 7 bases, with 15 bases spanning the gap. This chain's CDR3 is CASSLRRPVGNEQFF. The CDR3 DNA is TGTGCCAGCAGTTTAAGGAGACCAGTCGGAAATGAGCAGTTCTTC.

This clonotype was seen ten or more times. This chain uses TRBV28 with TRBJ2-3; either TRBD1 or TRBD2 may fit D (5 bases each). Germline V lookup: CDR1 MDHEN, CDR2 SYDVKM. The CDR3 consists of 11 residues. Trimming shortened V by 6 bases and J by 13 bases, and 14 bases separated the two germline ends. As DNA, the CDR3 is TGTGCCAGCAGACGTAGGGACCCCAAGTATTTT. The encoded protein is CASRRRDPKYF.

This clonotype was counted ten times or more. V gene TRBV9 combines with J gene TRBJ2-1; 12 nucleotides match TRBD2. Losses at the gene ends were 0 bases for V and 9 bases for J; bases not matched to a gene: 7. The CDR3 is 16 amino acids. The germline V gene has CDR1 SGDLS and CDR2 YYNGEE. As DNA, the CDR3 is TGTGCCAGCAGCGTAGAGGGCCTAGCGGGAGGGGTTGAGCAGTTCTTC. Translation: CASSVEGLAGGVEQFF. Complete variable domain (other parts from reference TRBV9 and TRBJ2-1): DSGVTQTPKHLITATGQRVTLRCSPRSGDLSVYWYQQSLDQGLQFLIQYYNGEERAKGNILERFSAQQFPDLHSELNLSSLELGDSALYFCASSVEGLAGGVEQFFGPGTRLTVL.

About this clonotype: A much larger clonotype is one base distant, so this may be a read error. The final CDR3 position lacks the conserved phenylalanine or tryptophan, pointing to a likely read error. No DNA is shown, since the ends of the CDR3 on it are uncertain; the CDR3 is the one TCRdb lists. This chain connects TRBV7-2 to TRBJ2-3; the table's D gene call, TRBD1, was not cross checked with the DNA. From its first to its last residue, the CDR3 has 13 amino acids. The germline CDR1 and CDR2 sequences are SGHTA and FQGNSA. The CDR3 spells CASSLAGDRFSKI.

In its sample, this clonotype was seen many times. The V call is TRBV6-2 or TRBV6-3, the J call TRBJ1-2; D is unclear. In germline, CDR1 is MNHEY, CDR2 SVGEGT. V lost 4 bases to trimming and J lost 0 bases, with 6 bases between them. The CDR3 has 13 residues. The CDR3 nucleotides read TGTGCCAGCAGTTCCGGCGCTAACTATGGCTACACCTTC. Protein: CASSSGANYGYTF.

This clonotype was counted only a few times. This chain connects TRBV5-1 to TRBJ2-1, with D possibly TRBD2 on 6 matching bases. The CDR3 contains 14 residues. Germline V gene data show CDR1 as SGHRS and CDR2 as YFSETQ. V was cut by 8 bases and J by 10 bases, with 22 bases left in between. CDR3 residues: CASYRGALAGEQFF. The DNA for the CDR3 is TGCGCCAGTTACCGAGGGGCACTAGCCGGCGAGCAGTTCTTC.

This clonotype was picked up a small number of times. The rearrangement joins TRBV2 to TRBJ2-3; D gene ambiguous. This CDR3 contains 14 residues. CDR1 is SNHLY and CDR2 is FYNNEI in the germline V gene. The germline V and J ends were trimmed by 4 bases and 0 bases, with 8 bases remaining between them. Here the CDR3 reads CASSVLQSTDTQYF. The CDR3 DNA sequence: TGTGCCAGCAGTGTTCTACAGAGCACAGATACGCAGTATTTT.

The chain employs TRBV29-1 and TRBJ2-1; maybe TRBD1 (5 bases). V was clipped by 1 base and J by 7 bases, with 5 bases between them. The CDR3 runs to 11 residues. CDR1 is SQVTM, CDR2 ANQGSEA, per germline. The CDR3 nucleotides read TGCAGCGTTGAAGCAGGGAATGAGCAGTTCTTC. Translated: CSVEAGNEQFF.

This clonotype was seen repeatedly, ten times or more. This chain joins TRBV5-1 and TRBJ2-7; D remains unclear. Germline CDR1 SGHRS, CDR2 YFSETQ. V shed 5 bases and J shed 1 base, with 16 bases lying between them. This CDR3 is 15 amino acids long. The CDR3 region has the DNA TGCGCCAGCAGTTACGAGTTGAAGTCATCCTACGAGCAGTACTTC. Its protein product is CASSYELKSSYEQYF.